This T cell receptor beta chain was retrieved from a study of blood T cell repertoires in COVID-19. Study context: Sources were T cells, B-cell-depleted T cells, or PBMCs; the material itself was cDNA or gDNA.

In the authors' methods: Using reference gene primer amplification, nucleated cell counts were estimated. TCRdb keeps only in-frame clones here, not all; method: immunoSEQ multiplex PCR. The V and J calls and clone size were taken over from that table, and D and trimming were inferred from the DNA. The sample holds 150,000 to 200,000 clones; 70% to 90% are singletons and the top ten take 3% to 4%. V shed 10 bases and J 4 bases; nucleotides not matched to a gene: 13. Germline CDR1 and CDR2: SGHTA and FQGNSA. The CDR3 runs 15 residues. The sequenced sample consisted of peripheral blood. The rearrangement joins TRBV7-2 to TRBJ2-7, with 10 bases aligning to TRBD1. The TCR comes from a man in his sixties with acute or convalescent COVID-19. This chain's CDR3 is CATLQQPGQGYEQYF. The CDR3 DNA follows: TGTGCCACGCTCCAACAACCGGGACAGGGGTACGAGCAGTACTTC.